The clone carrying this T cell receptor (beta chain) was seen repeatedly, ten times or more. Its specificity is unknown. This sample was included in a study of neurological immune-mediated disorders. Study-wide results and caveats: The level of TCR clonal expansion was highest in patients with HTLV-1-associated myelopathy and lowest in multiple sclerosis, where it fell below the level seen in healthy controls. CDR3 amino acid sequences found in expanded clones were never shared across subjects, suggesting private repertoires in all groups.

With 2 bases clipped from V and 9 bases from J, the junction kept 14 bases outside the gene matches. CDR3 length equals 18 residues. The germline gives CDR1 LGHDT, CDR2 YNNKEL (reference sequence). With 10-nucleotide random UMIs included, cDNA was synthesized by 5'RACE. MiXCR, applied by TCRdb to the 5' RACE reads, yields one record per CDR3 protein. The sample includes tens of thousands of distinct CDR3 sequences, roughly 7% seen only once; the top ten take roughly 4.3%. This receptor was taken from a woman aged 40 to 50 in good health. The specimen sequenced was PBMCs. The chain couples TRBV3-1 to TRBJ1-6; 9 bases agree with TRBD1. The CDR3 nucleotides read TGTGCCAGCAGCCAAATCGCCGGGACAGGGAGTAGCGGTTCACCCCTCCACTTT. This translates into CASSQIAGTGSSGSPLHF.